This TCR beta chain was profiled in a study of blood T cells in healthy people across ages. Points from the study as a whole: Versus aged donors, long-lived donors had higher diversity and more naive CD4+ cells.

Each sample used at least 7 million PBMCs. It was with a sample-barcoded 5' primer and a J-beta primer mix that a second PCR of roughly 7 to 12 cycles was run. In TCRdb, the 5' RACE reads were re-called with MiXCR into one record per CDR3 protein. The table includes around 900,000 distinct CDR3 sequences, 51% detected once. For this clonotype: Its antigen is still unknown.

The germline V gene encodes CDR1 MNHEY and CDR2 SVGAGI. V lost 1 base to trimming and J lost 6 bases, with 18 bases between them. The CDR3 contains 16 residues. V usage is TRBV6-5 and J usage is TRBJ1-2; D remains ambiguous. The sequencing input was blood. This clonotype originated in an older woman in good health. The CDR3 spells CASSYFKADILDGYTF. The CDR3 nucleotides read TGTGCCAGCAGTTACTTTAAAGCAGATATCCTGGATGGCTACACCTTC.